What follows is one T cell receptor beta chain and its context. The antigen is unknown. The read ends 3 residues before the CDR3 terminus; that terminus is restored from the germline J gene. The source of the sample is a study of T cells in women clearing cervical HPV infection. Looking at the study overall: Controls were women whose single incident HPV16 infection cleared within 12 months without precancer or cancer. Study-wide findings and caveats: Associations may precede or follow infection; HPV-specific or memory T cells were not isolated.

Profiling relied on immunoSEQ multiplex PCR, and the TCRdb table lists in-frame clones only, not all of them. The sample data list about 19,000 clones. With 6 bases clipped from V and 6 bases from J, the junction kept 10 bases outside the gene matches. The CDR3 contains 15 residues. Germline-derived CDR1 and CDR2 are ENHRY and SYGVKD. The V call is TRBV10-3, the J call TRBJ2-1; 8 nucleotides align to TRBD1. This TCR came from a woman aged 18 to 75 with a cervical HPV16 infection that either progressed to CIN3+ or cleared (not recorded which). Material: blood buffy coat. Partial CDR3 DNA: TGTGCCATCAGGGCCGACAGGGGAAAGACCAATGAG. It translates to CAIRADRGKTNE. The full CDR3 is CAIRADRGKTNEQFF.